This TCR beta chain emerged from a study of T cell repertoires in cytomegalovirus infection (dated by TCRdb to between 2018 and 2021). With regard to the full study: Alongside well-studied HLA-B-restricted epitopes, the peptide stimulations were aimed at recently identified HLA-C-restricted CMV epitopes, whose presentation resists viral immunomodulation. Donor HLA type was relevant to the analysis, as public TCR beta signatures indicated carriage of CMV infection together with the matching HLA type.

The treatment or condition label on this specimen signifies: in vitro stimulation with specific CMV peptide epitopes to enrich CMV-specific T cells. TCRdb records Illumina HiSeq 1500 as the sequencer. The public sequencing data were trimmed at Q25 with fastp and processed into clonotypes with MiXCR by TCRdb, which kept only in-frame beta chains. Every distinct CDR3 protein forms one entry, paired with its most common genes and DNA. Present in this sample are fewer than 1,000,000 distinct CDR3 sequences, approximately 31% of which were seen just once. The biggest ten clones account for about 14% of the sample. Only a few counts were recorded for this clonotype. Its specific antigen is unknown. Base qualities are not provided; no much larger clone lies one nucleotide away. Taken from cysteine to phenylalanine, the CDR3 has 15 residues. CDR3 DNA only is kept here, 45 bases in frame from base 1. Compared with germline, V lacks 5 bases and J lacks 3 bases; bases without a gene match: 9. The germline V gene specifies SGHVS as CDR1 and FNYEAQ as CDR2.

General study outcomes and caveats: The ex vivo response was dominated by HLA-C-restricted CMV-specific TCR beta clonotypes, and the single most frequent clonotype in two of eight donors was supplied by these HLA-C-restricted clonotypes. Carriers of CMV infection plus the relevant HLA type were discriminated by the cumulative frequency of public TCR beta family members in the study cohort and in an independent roughly 380-donor cohort.

This specimen was cultured CD8+ T cells from PBMCs, taken from culture after CMV antigen stimulation. This receptor was obtained from a human donor in good health (CMV status not recorded). Some clones in this sample may be carry-over from other donors' samples. The chain employs TRBV7-6 and TRBJ1-2; 7 middle bases align to TRBD1. The nucleotide sequence reads as follows: TGTGCCAGCAGCCCGGGACAGCGTGTTGACTATGGCTACACCTTC. Its protein is CASSPGQRVDYGYTF.